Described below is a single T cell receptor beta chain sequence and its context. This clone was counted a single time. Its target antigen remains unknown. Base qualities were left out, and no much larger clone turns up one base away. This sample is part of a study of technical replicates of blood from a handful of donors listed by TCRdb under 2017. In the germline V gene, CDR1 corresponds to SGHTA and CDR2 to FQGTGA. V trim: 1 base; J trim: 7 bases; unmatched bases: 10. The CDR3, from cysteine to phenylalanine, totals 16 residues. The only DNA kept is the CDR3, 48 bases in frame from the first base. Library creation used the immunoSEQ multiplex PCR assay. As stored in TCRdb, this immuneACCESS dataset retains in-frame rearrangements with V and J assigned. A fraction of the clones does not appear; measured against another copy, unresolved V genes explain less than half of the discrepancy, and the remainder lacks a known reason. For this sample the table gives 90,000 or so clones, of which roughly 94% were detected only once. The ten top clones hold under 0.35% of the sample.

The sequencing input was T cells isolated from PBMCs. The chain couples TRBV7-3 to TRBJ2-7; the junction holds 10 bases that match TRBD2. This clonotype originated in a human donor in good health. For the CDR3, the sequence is CASSLNAAGGMGEQYF. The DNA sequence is TGTGCCAGCAGCTTAAACGCAGCGGGAGGGATGGGGGAGCAGTACTTC.